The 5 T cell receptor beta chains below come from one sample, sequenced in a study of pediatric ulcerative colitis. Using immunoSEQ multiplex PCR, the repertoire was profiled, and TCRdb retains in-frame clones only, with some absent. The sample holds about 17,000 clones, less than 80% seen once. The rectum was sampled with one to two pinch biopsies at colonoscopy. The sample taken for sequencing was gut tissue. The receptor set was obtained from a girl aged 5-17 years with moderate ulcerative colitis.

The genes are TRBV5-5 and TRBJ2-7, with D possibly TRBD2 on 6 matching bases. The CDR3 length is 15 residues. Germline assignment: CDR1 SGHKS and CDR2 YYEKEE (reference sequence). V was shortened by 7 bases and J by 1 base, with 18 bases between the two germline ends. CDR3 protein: CASGQVGEASYEQYF. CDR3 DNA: TGTGCCAGCGGGCAGGTTGGGGAGGCGTCCTACGAGCAGTACTTC.

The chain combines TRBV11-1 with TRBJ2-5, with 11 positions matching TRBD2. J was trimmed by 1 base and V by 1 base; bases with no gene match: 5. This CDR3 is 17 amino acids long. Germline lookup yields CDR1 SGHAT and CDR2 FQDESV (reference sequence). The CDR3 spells CASSLGLAGTGQETQYF. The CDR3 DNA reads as TGTGCCAGCAGCTTAGGACTAGCGGGGACCGGCCAAGAGACCCAGTACTTC.

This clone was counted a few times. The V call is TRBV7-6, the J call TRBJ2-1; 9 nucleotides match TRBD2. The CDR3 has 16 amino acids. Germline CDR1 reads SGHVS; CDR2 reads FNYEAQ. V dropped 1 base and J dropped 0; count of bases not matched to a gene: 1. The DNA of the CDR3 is TGTGCCAGCAGCTTAGATAGCGGGAGCTCCTACAATGAGCAGTTCTTC. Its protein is CASSLDSGSSYNEQFF.

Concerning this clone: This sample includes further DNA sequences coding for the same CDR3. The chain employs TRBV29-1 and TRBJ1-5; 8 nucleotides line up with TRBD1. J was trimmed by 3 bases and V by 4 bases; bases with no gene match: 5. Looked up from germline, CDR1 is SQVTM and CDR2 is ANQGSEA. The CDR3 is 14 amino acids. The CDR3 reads CSVAKDRVNQPQHF. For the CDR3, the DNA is TGCAGCGTTGCCAAGGACAGGGTCAATCAGCCCCAGCATTTT.

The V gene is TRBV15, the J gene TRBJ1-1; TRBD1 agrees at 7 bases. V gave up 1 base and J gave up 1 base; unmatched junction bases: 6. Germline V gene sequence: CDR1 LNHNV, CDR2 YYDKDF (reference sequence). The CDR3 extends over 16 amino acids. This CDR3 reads CATSRGLGQPNTEAFF. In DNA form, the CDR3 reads TGTGCCACCAGCAGAGGGCTGGGACAGCCGAACACTGAAGCTTTCTTT.